The present T cell receptor beta chain was sequenced within a study of blood T cell repertoires in COVID-19. The CDR3 loop spans 12 amino acids. From germline, CDR1 is MNHNS and CDR2 SASEGT. The V end was cut by 2 bases, the J end by 4 bases, with 3 bases between. Profiled with immunoSEQ multiplex PCR; TCRdb holds only in-frame clones, not every one. The data hold more than 120,000 clones, with about 92% observed a single time. V and J are TRBV6-1 and TRBJ2-1; D remains unclear. The TCR was taken from a human donor in a cohort sampled during active COVID-19. The sample comprised peripheral blood. The CDR3 DNA follows: TGTGCCAGCAGTGAAATATACAATGAGCAGTTCTTC. It is translated as CASSEIYNEQFF.